Following are 21 T cell receptor beta chains from one sample sequenced in a study of beta chain features in type 1 diabetes. Study outcomes and limitations: All four CD4+ subsets from Type 1 diabetes patients carried moderately but significantly shorter TCRB CDR3s.

Their antigens remain unidentified. Every bit of the isolated RNA underwent reverse transcription, so sequencing read expressed TCRB transcripts. Repertoires were generated with immunoSEQ multiplex PCR, while TCRdb's copy carries only in-frame clones and drops some. Counted here are 200,000 to 250,000 clones, 16% occurring once; the ten biggest clones make up about 0.08%. The sample taken for sequencing was naive CD4+ T cells from blood. These receptors all come from a man aged 25-45 years with type 1 diabetes.

In this sample, this clone turned up a few times. V gene TRBV7-8 combines with J gene TRBJ2-2, with 14 bases aligning to TRBD2. This CDR3 spans 16 amino acids. V was clipped by 5 bases and J by 7 bases; unmatched bases: 6. CDR1 SGHVS and CDR2 FQNEAQ come from the germline V gene. DNA for the CDR3: TGTGCCAGCAGCCTGGGACTAGCGGGAGCTCGCGGGGAGCTGTTTTTT. Translated: CASSLGLAGARGELFF.

With respect to this clone: The same CDR3 arises from other DNA sequences in this sample as well. This chain uses TRBV5-1 with TRBJ2-1; no clear D gene. CDR1 is SGHRS, CDR2 YFSETQ, per germline. This CDR3 has 11 residues. With 4 bases removed from V and 4 bases from J, the gap between germline ends came to 3 bases. Here the CDR3 reads CASSVYNEQFF. CDR3 sequence (DNA): TGCGCCAGCAGCGTATACAATGAGCAGTTCTTC.

This chain uses TRBV29-1 with TRBJ1-4; no definite D call. The length of the CDR3 is 13 residues. Germline loops: CDR1 SQVTM, CDR2 ANQGSEA. The ends were cut back, 5 bases at V and 5 bases at J, with 12 bases in the middle. The CDR3: CSVKNRGNEKLFF. CDR3 DNA: TGCAGCGTTAAAAACCGGGGAAATGAAAAACTGTTTTTT. Based on the CDR3 plus reference TRBV29-1 and TRBJ1-4, the full variable domain is SAVISQKPSRDICQRGTSLTIQCQVDSQVTMMFWYRQQPGQSLTLIATANQGSEATYESGFVIDKFPISRPNLTFSTLTVSNMSPEDSSIYLCSVKNRGNEKLFFGSGTQLSVL.

This clone was seen only a few times. This chain links TRBV9 with TRBJ2-5, with D possibly TRBD2 on 7 matching bases. V was cut by 1 base and J by 4 bases, with 14 bases left in between. The CDR3 runs 15 residues. The germline gives CDR1 SGDLS, CDR2 YYNGEE. The CDR3 bases are TGTGCCAGCAGCGTATGGGGGGGCGAAGGAGAGACCCAGTACTTC. It yields the protein CASSVWGGEGETQYF.

CDR3 DNA: TGTGCCAGCAGCTTACACGCTGCTATGACTGGAAACACCATATATTTT. Its protein is CASSLHAAMTGNTIYF. V and J are TRBV13 and TRBJ1-3; D gene unclear. From germline, CDR1 is PRHDT and CDR2 FYEKMQ (reference sequence). The V and J ends lost 2 bases and 2 bases respectively, with 13 bases between them. CDR3 length: 16 residues.

This chain uses TRBV30 with TRBJ2-6, with D uncertain. This CDR3 contains 15 residues. In germline, CDR1 is GTSNPN, CDR2 SVGIG (reference sequence). Between the trimmed V and J ends, which lost 3 bases and 2 bases, there was a span of 11 bases. The CDR3, as DNA: TGTGCCTGGAGGTTAAAGGGCACTGGGGCCAACGTCCTGACTTTC. Amino acids: CAWRLKGTGANVLTF.

The chain combines TRBV2 with TRBJ2-5; D uncertain. Germline V gene sequence: CDR1 SNHLY, CDR2 FYNNEI. The CDR3 loop spans 13 amino acids. Trimming cost V 0 bases and J 8 bases, with 10 bases left between them. In nucleotides, the CDR3 is TGTGCCAGCAGTGAAGCTAGCAAAGGAACCCAGTACTTC. It is translated as CASSEASKGTQYF.

The chain couples TRBV30 to TRBJ2-7; a possible D gene is TRBD1 (5 bases). V lost 5 bases, J lost 2 bases, and 13 bases lay in between. Per the germline V gene, CDR1 is GTSNPN and CDR2 is SVGIG (reference sequence). The CDR3 has 13 residues. The CDR3: CAWRQTAAYEQYF. CDR3 sequence (DNA): TGTGCCTGGCGACAGACAGCAGCCTACGAGCAGTACTTC.

V and J are TRBV9 and TRBJ2-3; 8 bases fit TRBD2. V lost 2 bases and J lost 5; bases outside the gene matches: 4. The germline CDR1 and CDR2 sequences are SGDLS and YYNGEE. The CDR3 loop spans 14 amino acids. This chain's CDR3 is CASSVSGKGDTQYF. Here the CDR3 DNA reads TGTGCCAGCAGCGTTAGCGGGAAGGGAGATACGCAGTATTTT.

This clone was counted a few times. The rearrangement links TRBV9 to TRBJ2-3, with D possibly TRBD2 on 5 matching bases. CDR1 and CDR2 (germline): SGDLS, YYNGEE. The germline V and J ends were trimmed by 6 bases and 1 base, with 15 bases remaining between them. This CDR3 spans 15 amino acids. DNA of the CDR3: TGTGCCAGCACCCTCGGAGGATATGGCACAGATACGCAGTATTTT. Translated: CASTLGGYGTDTQYF.

This clone was observed a few times. This chain links TRBV9 with TRBJ2-3, with D perhaps given as TRBD1 or TRBD2 (5 bases each). Deletions cut 2 bases from V and 5 bases from J, with 9 bases between. This CDR3 has 13 amino acids. Germline V lookup: CDR1 SGDLS, CDR2 YYNGEE. CDR3 sequence (DNA): TGTGCCAGCAGCGTGACGGGACGAGATACGCAGTATTTT. It codes for CASSVTGRDTQYF. Supplemented by reference TRBV9 and TRBJ2-3, the full variable domain reads DSGVTQTPKHLITATGQRVTLRCSPRSGDLSVYWYQQSLDQGLQFLIQYYNGEERAKGNILERFSAQQFPDLHSELNLSSLELGDSALYFCASSVTGRDTQYFGPGTRLTVL.

This chain links TRBV11-2 with TRBJ2-5, with D possibly matching TRBD2 (5 bases). CDR1 and CDR2 (germline): SGHAT, FQNNGV. This CDR3 region has 13 residues. The V end lost 3 bases, the J end lost 4 bases, and 9 bases lay between the germline ends. CDR3 DNA sequence: TGTGCCAGCAGCTTTGGAGGTTCAGAGACCCAGTACTTC. Translation gives CASSFGGSETQYF.

The J gene is TRBJ2-7, the V gene TRBV2, with a possible D match to TRBD1 (5 bases). Germline loops: CDR1 SNHLY, CDR2 FYNNEI. This CDR3 spans 11 amino acids. The ends were cut back, 8 bases at V and 5 bases at J, with 10 bases in the middle. CDR3 nucleotide sequence: TGTGCCAGCTGGCAAGGGGACGAGCAGTACTTC. It yields the protein CASWQGDEQYF.

A few counts support this clone. This chain uses TRBV7-9 with TRBJ2-1; D is unclear. There are 12 residues in the CDR3. The V end was cut by 0 bases, the J end by 15 bases, with 12 bases between. Germline V gene data show CDR1 as SEHNR and CDR2 as FQNEAQ (reference sequence). The CDR3 DNA reads as TGTGCCAGCAGCTTAGCTTCGGACCTGTGGTTCTTC. It encodes CASSLASDLWFF.

The chain employs TRBV2 and TRBJ2-1; TRBD1 matches 7 bases. CDR1 SNHLY and CDR2 FYNNEI come from the germline V gene. Trimming removed 2 bases from V and 6 bases from J; junction bases left unmatched: 1. This CDR3 comprises 13 residues. In DNA, the CDR3 is TGTGCCAGCAGTGAAAACAGGGGCAATGAGCAGTTCTTC. It codes for CASSENRGNEQFF.

CDR3 DNA sequence: TGCGCCAGCAGCCCTTGGCGGGACACACAGCGGGGGCAGTTCTTC. It translates to CASSPWRDTQRGQFF. The gene calls are TRBV4-3 and TRBJ2-1, with TRBD2 as a possible D gene (7 bases). The CDR3 loop spans 15 amino acids. Germline V lookup: CDR1 LGHNA, CDR2 YSLEER. With 4 bases removed from V and 12 bases from J, the gap between germline ends came to 22 bases.

The gene calls are TRBV9 and TRBJ2-7, with D perhaps assigned TRBD1 or TRBD2 (6 bases each). V dropped 0 bases and J dropped 2 bases, with 12 bases sitting between them. The CDR3 runs to 15 residues. Germline V gives CDR1 SGDLS, CDR2 YYNGEE. DNA for the CDR3: TGTGCCAGCAGCGTAGGACAGGCGGGAACCTACGAGCAGTACTTC. Its protein is CASSVGQAGTYEQYF.

This clone was seen a handful of times. V usage is TRBV5-1 and J usage is TRBJ2-3; D gene ambiguous. V dropped 0 bases and J dropped 0 bases, with 5 bases sitting between them. The CDR3 totals 14 residues. Germline loops: CDR1 SGHRS, CDR2 YFSETQ. Here the CDR3 reads CASSLDRSTDTQYF. The CDR3, as DNA: TGCGCCAGCAGCTTGGACAGAAGCACAGATACGCAGTATTTT.

This clone was seen more than once but under ten times. The chain has TRBV28 and TRBJ2-7; tentatively, D is TRBD2 (6 bases). Trimming removed 6 bases at V and 1 base at J, with 7 bases between. CDR3 length equals 12 residues. Germline V gene data show CDR1 as MDHEN and CDR2 as SYDVKM. The CDR3 DNA reads TGTGCCAGCAGCAGCGGGTCCTACGAGCAGTACTTC. Protein product: CASSSGSYEQYF. The full variable domain, its missing parts supplied by reference TRBV28 and TRBJ2-7, is DVKVTQSSRYLVKRTGEKVFLECVQDMDHENMFWYRQDPGLGLRLIYFSYDVKMKEKGDIPEGYSVSREKKERFSLILESASTNQTSMYLCASSSGSYEQYFGPGTRLTVT.

The chain carries TRBV29-1 and TRBJ2-4; D call uncertain. This CDR3 has 17 amino acids. Germline V gene data show CDR1 as SQVTM and CDR2 as ANQGSEA. Trimming cost V 4 bases and J 0 bases, with 19 bases left between them. The CDR3 region has the DNA TGCAGCGTTGTAGGGCAAAGTAATAAACTAGCCAAAAACATTCAGTACTTC. Its translation is CSVVGQSNKLAKNIQYF.

This clone has just a few counts. This chain joins TRBV6-5 and TRBJ2-3; 9 nucleotides line up with TRBD2. The CDR3 has 14 amino acids. Germline CDR1 reads MNHEY; CDR2 reads SVGAGI. J was trimmed by 9 bases and V by 10 bases; bases with no gene match: 14. CDR3 sequence: CATKRREGPGTQYF. CDR3 bases: TGTGCCACTAAGAGGCGGGAGGGGCCGGGCACGCAGTATTTT.